This T cell receptor beta chain appears in the sequencing data of a study of tumour-infiltrating T cells in Burkitt lymphoma. Study background: Repertoire clonality predicted overall and progression-free survival.

Libraries were prepared by immunoSEQ multiplex PCR; TCRdb keeps only in-frame clonotypes and omits some of them. The sample consists of under 2,000 clones, 18% of them appearing once. Of note for this clone: The sample has other DNA sequences that encode this CDR3 too.

CDR1 is SGHRS and CDR2 is YFSETQ in the germline V gene. V gave up 0 bases and J gave up 6 bases, with 13 bases separating them. The CDR3 has 14 residues. Sequencing was performed on tumor tissue. The receptor comes from a human donor with diffuse large B-cell lymphoma. J is TRBJ2-7 and V is TRBV5-1, with a weak D call TRBD1 (5 bases). This chain's CDR3 is CASSLGRASGEQYF. The DNA of the CDR3 is TGCGCCAGCAGCTTGGGCAGGGCCTCGGGCGAGCAGTACTTC.